This is a list of T cell receptor beta chains from one sample in a study of human T cells and chemical hapten exposure. TCRdb processed the RACE reads anew with MiXCR; each CDR3 protein has one entry. The table shows 180,000 or so distinct CDR3 sequences, with around 25% occurring only once. Sequencing used whole blood, obtained in connection with sensitization to the hapten diphenylcyclopropenone (DPC). The receptors were sampled from a middle-aged woman with alopecia areata. Some clones in this sample may be carry-over from other donors' samples. CDR3s include the opening cysteine and the closing phenylalanine or tryptophan. Fields, in order: clone size, V gene, J gene, D gene, CDR3 DNA, CDR3 protein. The D gene is left open where the match is weak. For some rows the clone size is stated as once, few or many, or as a class when expanded; others skip it.

>many|TRBV18|TRBJ2-1|TRBD2
TGTGCCAGCTCACCTGGGAGCGGGAGAGGTAATGAGCAGTTCTTC
CASSPGSGRGNEQFF
>.|TRBV30|TRBJ2-2|.
TGTGCCTGGAGTGTGAACACCGGGGAGCTGTTTTTT
CAWSVNTGELFF
>few|TRBV24-1|TRBJ2-7|.
TGTGCCACCAGTGATTTTGACAGCTACGAGCAGTACTTC
CATSDFDSYEQYF
>.|TRBV6-2/TRBV6-3|TRBJ2-7|.
TGTGCCAGCAGTTACTCGAGGTCCTCCTACGAGCAGTACTTC
CASSYSRSSYEQYF
>few|TRBV7-2|TRBJ2-2|TRBD1
TGTGCCAGCAGCTTCAGACAGGGGCGTACCGGGGAGCTGTTTTTT
CASSFRQGRTGELFF
>few|TRBV28|TRBJ2-7|.
TGTGCCAGCAGTTTTCAGAGGGAGCAGTACTTC
CASSFQREQYF
>.|TRBV4-2|TRBJ1-4|.
TGTGCCAGCAGCCAAGAATACGAAAAACTGTTTTTT
CASSQEYEKLFF
>few|TRBV7-3|TRBJ2-3|.
TGTGCCAGCAGCTCCGGGACCCACCCCACAGATACGCAGTATTTT
CASSSGTHPTDTQYF
>few|TRBV10-3|TRBJ1-4|.
TGTGCCATCAGTGAGTCCCAGCGTAATGAAAAACTGTTTTTT
CAISESQRNEKLFF
>.|TRBV20-1|TRBJ1-5|TRBD1
TGCAGTGCTAGACAGGGGGGGGTAAATCAGCCCCAGCATTTT
CSARQGGVNQPQHF
>.|TRBV10-3|TRBJ1-5|.
TGTGCCATCAGTGAGTCTGGGGAGATGCAGCCCCAGCATTTT
CAISESGEMQPQHF
>.|TRBV12-3/TRBV12-4|TRBJ1-1|TRBD1
TGTGCCAGCAGAGAAACTCCAGGGGGAATCGCGGCTTTCTTT
CASRETPGGIAAFF
>.|TRBV7-8|TRBJ1-1|TRBD1
TGTGCCAGCGTATGGGGACAGGGGGAGACTGAAGCTTTCTTT
CASVWGQGETEAFF
>.|TRBV6-5|TRBJ1-6|.
TGTGCCAGCAGTTACTGGGTGTCGAATTCACCCCTCCACTTT
CASSYWVSNSPLHF
>.|TRBV9|TRBJ1-4|.
TGTGCCAGCAGCGTAGGAAGGGATCCCCATGAAAAACTGTTTTTT
CASSVGRDPHEKLFF
>.|TRBV9|TRBJ2-1|.
TGTGCCAGCAGCGTAGAGGAGGCGGTGTACAATGAGCAGTTCTTC
CASSVEEAVYNEQFF
>.|TRBV9|TRBJ2-7|TRBD1
TGTGCCAGCAGCGGGACAGGGGTCGGCGAGCAGTACTTC
CASSGTGVGEQYF
>few|TRBV7-2|TRBJ2-7|TRBD2
TGTGCCAGCAGCTCACGAGGCGGGAGCCACGAGCAGTACTTC
CASSSRGGSHEQYF